The entry below gives a single TCR beta chain sequence along with its context. The sample is drawn from a study of T cell changes during pregnancy in multiple sclerosis. Profiling relied on immunoSEQ multiplex PCR, and the TCRdb table lists in-frame clones only, not all of them. The sample lists 20,000 to 25,000 clones; 80% to 95% were seen once. Trimming removed 3 bases from V and 8 bases from J; junction bases left unmatched: 6. This CDR3 contains 15 residues. CDR1 is SEHNR and CDR2 is FQNEAQ in the germline V gene (reference sequence). The rearrangement links TRBV7-9 to TRBJ1-4, with 10 bases aligning to TRBD1. The sequence was obtained from a female donor with multiple sclerosis, enrolled in a pregnancy study. Sequencing was performed on CD8+ T cells from peripheral blood mononuclear cells, taken in the third trimester of pregnancy. The CDR3: CASSFRDRGGEKLFF. The CDR3 region has the DNA TGTGCCAGCAGCTTCCGGGACAGGGGTGGGGAAAAACTGTTTTTT.